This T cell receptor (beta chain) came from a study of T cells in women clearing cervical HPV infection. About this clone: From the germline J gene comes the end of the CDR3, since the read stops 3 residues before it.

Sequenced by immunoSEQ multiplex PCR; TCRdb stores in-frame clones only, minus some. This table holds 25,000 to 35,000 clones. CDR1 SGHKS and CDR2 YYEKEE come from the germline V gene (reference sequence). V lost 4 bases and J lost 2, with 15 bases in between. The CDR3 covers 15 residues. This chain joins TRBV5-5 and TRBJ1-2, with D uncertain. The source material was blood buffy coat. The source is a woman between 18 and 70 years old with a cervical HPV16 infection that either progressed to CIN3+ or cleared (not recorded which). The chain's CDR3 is CASSPPRVENYGYTF. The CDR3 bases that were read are TGTGCCAGCAGCCCACCGAGGGTGGAAAACTATGGC.